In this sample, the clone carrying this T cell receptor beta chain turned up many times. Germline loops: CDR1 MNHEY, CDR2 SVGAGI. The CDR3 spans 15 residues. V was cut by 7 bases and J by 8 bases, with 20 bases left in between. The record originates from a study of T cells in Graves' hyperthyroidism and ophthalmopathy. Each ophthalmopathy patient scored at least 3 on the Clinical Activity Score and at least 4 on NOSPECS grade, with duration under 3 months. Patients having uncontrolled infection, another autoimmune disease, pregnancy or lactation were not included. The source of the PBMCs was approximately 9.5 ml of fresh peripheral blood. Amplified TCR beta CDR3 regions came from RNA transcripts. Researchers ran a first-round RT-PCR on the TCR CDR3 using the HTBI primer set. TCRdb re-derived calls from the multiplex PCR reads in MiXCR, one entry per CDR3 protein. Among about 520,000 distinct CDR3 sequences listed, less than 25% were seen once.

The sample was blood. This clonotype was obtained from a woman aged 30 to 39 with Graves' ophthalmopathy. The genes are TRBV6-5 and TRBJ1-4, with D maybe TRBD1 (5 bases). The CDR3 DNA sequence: TGTGCCAGCACAGGGCCTCACTCGGGCCAGGAAAAACTGTTTTTT. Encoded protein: CASTGPHSGQEKLFF.